The 21 T cell receptor beta chains below were found in one sample sequenced in a study of response to subunit inactivated influenza vaccine. MiXCR, applied by TCRdb to the RT-PCR reads, yields one record per CDR3 protein. The sample shows approximately 490,000 distinct CDR3 sequences, around 7.7% of them seen only once. The sequencing here drew on PBMCs from blood, taken less than 25 months after vaccination. The receptors derive from a man aged 45 to 75 who received an inactivated influenza vaccine.

The J gene is TRBJ2-1, the V gene TRBV15; 14 nucleotides align to TRBD2. Germline V gene sequence: CDR1 LNHNV, CDR2 YYDKDF (reference sequence). V was pared by 0 bases and J by 7 bases, with 2 bases of the junction left unmatched. CDR3 length: 16 residues. The CDR3 sequence is CATSRDRLAGGNEQFF. In DNA, the CDR3 is TGTGCCACCAGCAGAGATCGACTAGCGGGGGGGAATGAGCAGTTCTTC.

This clonotype came up a few times. V gene TRBV9 combines with J gene TRBJ2-1; 9 nucleotides agree with TRBD2. The CDR3 length is 16 residues. CDR1 and CDR2 (germline): SGDLS, YYNGEE. V lost 0 bases, J lost 4 bases, and 5 bases stayed unmatched. DNA for the CDR3: TGTGCCAGCAGCGTAGTGAGTAGCGGGGGATACAATGAGCAGTTCTTC. As protein: CASSVVSSGGYNEQFF.

This clonotype came up a few times. V and J are TRBV11-1 and TRBJ2-6; 7 nucleotides align to TRBD1. Germline V gene lookup returns CDR1 SGHAT and CDR2 FQDESV (reference sequence). There are 18 residues in the CDR3. The ends lost 1 base at V and 0 bases at J; junction bases unmatched: 6. The CDR3 DNA reads TGTGCCAGCAGCTTAGGACAGGGTGAAAGCTCTGGGGCCAACGTCCTGACTTTC. This codes for CASSLGQGESSGANVLTF. Filled out from reference TRBV11-1 and TRBJ2-6, the complete variable domain reads EAEVAQSPRYKITEKSQAVAFWCDPISGHATLYWYRQILGQGPELLVQFQDESVVDDSQLPKDRFSAERLKGVDSTLKIQPAELGDSAMYLCASSLGQGESSGANVLTFGAGSRLTVL.

This clonotype showed up many times. The V call is TRBV29-1, the J call TRBJ2-3; D not certain. The length of the CDR3 is 12 residues. The V end was cut by 0 bases, the J end by 5 bases, with 6 bases between. Germline assignment: CDR1 SQVTM and CDR2 ANQGSEA. CDR3 DNA sequence: TGCAGCGTTGAAGAGGGTGTAGATACGCAGTATTTT. Translated: CSVEEGVDTQYF.

The sample holds many counts of this clonotype. V is TRBV9 and J is TRBJ2-1; D call uncertain. The CDR3 loop spans 15 amino acids. Trimming stripped 3 bases from V and 2 bases from J, with 12 bases between. Germline assignment: CDR1 SGDLS and CDR2 YYNGEE. The CDR3 DNA is TGTGCCAGCAGCGGTTTCGGATCGACCTACAATGAGCAGTTCTTC. The encoded protein is CASSGFGSTYNEQFF.

This clonotype was counted many times. J is TRBJ2-6 and V is TRBV20-1, with D possibly matching TRBD1 (6 bases). Germline V CDR1 and CDR2: DFQATT, SNEGSKA (reference sequence). The V end was cut by 2 bases, the J end by 0 bases, with 8 bases between. The CDR3 has 15 amino acids. CDR3 region: CSARRGGSGANVLTF. The DNA for the CDR3 is TGCAGTGCTAGACGAGGGGGCTCTGGGGCCAACGTCCTGACTTTC.

V gene TRBV28 combines with J gene TRBJ2-7; D gene uncertain. V was shortened by 3 bases and J by 8 bases, with 14 bases between the two germline ends. The CDR3 runs to 13 residues. CDR1 and CDR2 from the germline V gene are MDHEN and SYDVKM. The CDR3 sequence: CASSFGQIKKQYF. Written as DNA, the CDR3 is TGTGCCAGCAGTTTTGGTCAGATAAAAAAGCAGTACTTC.

This clonotype was detected only a few times. The chain joins TRBV20-1 to TRBJ2-7; 9 bases align to TRBD1. Germline-derived CDR1 and CDR2 are DFQATT and SNEGSKA (reference sequence). V dropped 6 bases and J dropped 1; count of bases not matched to a gene: 7. The CDR3 spans 14 residues. The chain's CDR3 is CSADRTGESYEQYF. The DNA for the CDR3 is TGCAGTGCGGATCGGACAGGGGAGTCCTACGAGCAGTACTTC.

Only a few counts were recorded for this clonotype. The chain employs TRBV29-1 and TRBJ1-1; D remains unclear. The CDR3 is 13 residues long. Deletions cut 4 bases from V and 0 bases from J, with 9 bases between. Germline V gene data show CDR1 as SQVTM and CDR2 as ANQGSEA. CDR3 nucleotides: TGCAGCGTTGTTGAGGTAATGAACACTGAAGCTTTCTTT. It specifies CSVVEVMNTEAFF.

The CDR3 reads CASSQVAPGPGANVLTF. In nucleotides, the CDR3 is TGTGCCAGCAGCCAAGTGGCCCCAGGGCCCGGGGCCAACGTCCTGACTTTC. This rearrangement joins TRBV14 to TRBJ2-6; D might be TRBD1 (5 bases). Per germline, CDR1 SGHDN and CDR2 FVKESK. V gave up 1 base and J gave up 4 bases, with 14 bases separating them. This CDR3 is built from 17 residues.

In its sample, this clonotype was seen a few times. The J gene is TRBJ2-3, the V gene TRBV7-9; D is possibly TRBD2 (6 bases). This CDR3 region has 16 residues. V lost 2 bases, J lost 0 bases, and 12 bases lay in between. Germline assignment: CDR1 SEHNR and CDR2 FQNEAQ (reference sequence). The CDR3 DNA reads as TGTGCCAGCAGCTTAATGGGGGGTGCTAGCACAGATACGCAGTATTTT. Protein: CASSLMGGASTDTQYF. The variable domain in full, completed from reference TRBV7-9 and TRBJ2-3, reads DTGVSQNPRHKITKRGQNVTFRCDPISEHNRLYWYRQTLGQGPEFLTYFQNEAQLEKSRLLSDRFSAERPKGSFSTLEIQRTEQGDSAMYLCASSLMGGASTDTQYFGPGTRLTVL.

This clonotype was picked up a small number of times. The chain uses TRBV5-1 and TRBJ2-1; 12 bases match TRBD2. V dropped 3 bases and J dropped 4; count of bases not matched to a gene: 11. This CDR3 has 18 residues. Germline CDR1 is SGHRS and CDR2 is YFSETQ. The CDR3 region has the DNA TGCGCCAGCAGCTCACTAGCGGGGGGTTCTATGAGATACAATGAGCAGTTCTTC. Translated, it gives CASSSLAGGSMRYNEQFF.

Ten or more counts support this clonotype. The chain employs TRBV27 and TRBJ2-1; no reliable D call. Per the germline V gene, CDR1 is MNHEY and CDR2 is SMNVEV (reference sequence). Trimming took off 8 bases at V and 6 bases at J, with 11 bases between the two ends. CDR3 size: 12 residues. The CDR3 loop is CASGFHSNEQFF. For the CDR3, the DNA is TGTGCCAGCGGGTTCCACAGCAATGAGCAGTTCTTC.

At least ten counts were recorded for this clonotype. The DNA of the CDR3 is TGTGCCAGCAGTTACTTGGGAGCAGCCTCTGGAAACACCATATATTTT. Its protein product is CASSYLGAASGNTIYF. The chain has TRBV6-5 and TRBJ1-3; D is unresolved. The CDR3 spans 16 residues. Trimming pared 1 base from V and 0 bases from J, leaving 10 bases between. Germline-derived CDR1 and CDR2 are MNHEY and SVGAGI.

This clonotype was observed at least ten times. The chain carries TRBV27 and TRBJ2-3; TRBD2 matches at 8 bases. Germline lookup yields CDR1 MNHEY and CDR2 SMNVEV (reference sequence). The V gene end was trimmed by 2 bases and the J gene end by 0 bases; junction bases not matched to a gene: 4. This CDR3 has 16 amino acids. Here the CDR3 reads CASSLIAGTSTDTQYF. CDR3 coding DNA: TGTGCCAGCAGTTTAATAGCGGGGACTAGCACAGATACGCAGTATTTT.

This clonotype was detected only a few times. The chain uses TRBV5-8 and TRBJ1-5; D possibly corresponds to TRBD1 (6 bases). The ends were cut back, 0 bases at V and 0 bases at J, with 7 bases in the middle. Germline V lookup: CDR1 SGHTS, CDR2 YDEGEE. CDR3 length equals 15 residues. The CDR3 protein is CASSLGQVSNQPQHF. For the CDR3, the DNA is TGTGCCAGCAGCTTGGGACAGGTTAGCAATCAGCCCCAGCATTTT.

This chain uses TRBV12-3 or TRBV12-4 with TRBJ1-1, with 8 bases matching TRBD1. J gave up 3 bases and V 3 bases, and 3 bases lay outside the gene matches. The CDR3 sequence is 14 residues long. The CDR3 coding sequence is TGTGCCAGCAGTTTCTCAGGGGGCTACACTGAAGCTTTCTTT. This gives the protein CASSFSGGYTEAFF.

The CDR3 here is CASSQVATSGSSYNEQFF. The CDR3 DNA is TGTGCCAGCAGCCAAGTCGCGACTAGCGGCAGCTCCTACAATGAGCAGTTCTTC. This chain connects TRBV14 to TRBJ2-1, with TRBD2 identical over 9 bases. Trimming removed 1 base from V and 0 bases from J; junction bases left unmatched: 7. The CDR3 runs 18 residues. Germline CDR1 reads SGHDN; CDR2 reads FVKESK.

This clonotype has at least ten counts. The V gene is TRBV7-2, the J gene TRBJ2-1, with 9 bases aligning to TRBD2. After removal of 5 bases from V and 0 bases from J, the junction contained 8 bases not matched to a gene. From germline, CDR1 is SGHTA and CDR2 FQGNSA. This CDR3 spans 17 amino acids. CDR3 coding DNA: TGTGCCAGCAGCGCCTATCTAGCGGGGAGCTCCTACAATGAGCAGTTCTTC. Its protein is CASSAYLAGSSYNEQFF.

This rearrangement joins TRBV25-1 to TRBJ1-1; 7 bases match TRBD1. This CDR3 has 15 amino acids. Per germline, CDR1 MGHDK and CDR2 SYGVNS. The junction had 13 bases not matched to a gene; V was cut back by 7 bases and J by 5 bases. CDR3 loop: CASTPGGRGKTEAFF. The CDR3, as DNA: TGTGCCAGCACCCCGGGGGGCAGGGGGAAAACTGAAGCTTTCTTT. The full variable domain, with the rest looked up from reference TRBV25-1 and TRBJ1-1, is EADIYQTPRYLVIGTGKKITLECSQTMGHDKMYWYQQDPGMELHLIHYSYGVNSTEKGDLSSESTVSRIRTEHFPLTLESARPSHTSQYLCASTPGGRGKTEAFFGQGTRLTVV.

This clonotype appeared many times. This rearrangement joins TRBV29-1 to TRBJ2-1; possible D gene TRBD2, 5 bases. Germline V gene sequence: CDR1 SQVTM, CDR2 ANQGSEA. The CDR3 sequence is 14 residues long. The ends were cut back, 0 bases at V and 2 bases at J, with 8 bases in the middle. CDR3 in DNA: TGCAGCGTTGAAGATCGCGGGCCCTACAATGAGCAGTTCTTC. This codes for CSVEDRGPYNEQFF.